This T cell receptor beta chain derives from a study of blood T cell repertoires in COVID-19. The method was immunoSEQ multiplex PCR; TCRdb's version includes in-frame clones alone and lacks a portion of them. The sample holds 120,000 or so clones; roughly 84% are singletons and the top ten take under 15%. The CDR3 has 16 amino acids. CDR1 is MNHEY and CDR2 is SMNVEV in the germline V gene (reference sequence). Between the trimmed V and J ends, which lost 5 bases and 3 bases, there was a span of 17 bases. The chain recombines TRBV27 with TRBJ1-5; a weak D match, TRBD1 (6 bases). The sequenced sample consisted of peripheral blood. This sequence originates from a woman in her twenties or thirties who had recovered from COVID-19. CDR3 sequence: CASSPHLRTVNQPQHF. CDR3 bases: TGTGCCAGCAGTCCTCATTTAAGGACAGTCAATCAGCCCCAGCATTTT.